The 9 T cell receptor beta chains reported below all come from one sample, sequenced in a study of T-cell memory formation after mild COVID-19. In TCRdb, the 5' RACE reads were re-called with MiXCR into one record per CDR3 protein. The sample yields approximately 300,000 distinct CDR3 sequences, roughly 15% seen once. Source material: PBMCs or a T cell subset sorted from them (not recorded which). These TCRs come from a man between 18 and 29 years old who had mild COVID-19 (a few samples of this study predate the infection). Cell type and time point are not known.

This clonotype occurred a few times. The chain combines TRBV7-9 with TRBJ1-1; maybe TRBD1 (5 bases). The CDR3 runs to 14 residues. Trimming stripped 10 bases from V and 4 bases from J, with 19 bases between. The germline V gene has CDR1 SEHNR and CDR2 FQNEAQ (reference sequence). The CDR3 protein is CATRGSGGVTEAFF. CDR3 coding DNA: TGTGCCACCCGGGGGTCCGGGGGAGTCACTGAAGCTTTCTTT.

The sample holds a few counts of this clonotype. CDR3 protein: CASSLTRRGPNTGELFF. The CDR3 DNA reads as TGTGCCAGCAGCTTAACGCGCAGGGGACCGAACACCGGGGAGCTGTTTTTT. This rearrangement joins TRBV7-3 to TRBJ2-2; perhaps TRBD1 as D (6 bases). Per the germline V gene, CDR1 is SGHTA and CDR2 is FQGTGA. Trimming removed 0 bases from V and 0 bases from J, with 11 bases in between. The CDR3 covers 17 residues.

In this sample, this clonotype turned up a few times. The CDR3 bases are TGCGCCAGCAGCCCGGACACCGGCGAAGATACGCAGTATTTT. Protein product: CASSPDTGEDTQYF. V gene TRBV5-1 combines with J gene TRBJ2-3; tentatively, D is TRBD1 (5 bases). Per the germline V gene, CDR1 is SGHRS and CDR2 is YFSETQ. Trimming cost V 4 bases and J 5 bases, with 14 bases left between them. This CDR3 region has 14 residues.

Only one count was recorded for this clonotype. The chain uses TRBV4-2 and TRBJ1-1; unclear D gene. Germline CDR1 reads LGHNA; CDR2 reads YNFKEQ. The germline V and J ends were trimmed by 5 bases and 5 bases, with 12 bases remaining between them. The CDR3 contains 13 residues. CDR3 loop: CASSFSDGTEAFF. CDR3 nucleotides: TGTGCCAGCAGCTTCTCCGACGGAACTGAAGCTTTCTTT.

The sample holds a few counts of this clonotype. V gene TRBV18 combines with J gene TRBJ1-2; unclear D gene. Between the trimmed V and J ends, which lost 5 bases and 0 bases, there was a span of 10 bases. Germline CDR1 reads KGHSH; CDR2 reads LQKENI. This CDR3 has 14 amino acids. CDR3 DNA sequence: TGTGCCAGCTCAAAAGCACCGACTAACTATGGCTACACCTTC. This sequence encodes CASSKAPTNYGYTF.

This clonotype was seen at least ten times. The chain uses TRBV5-1 and TRBJ2-1; unclear D gene. Germline V lookup: CDR1 SGHRS, CDR2 YFSETQ. CDR3 size: 14 residues. V lost 0 bases to trimming and J lost 10 bases, with 14 bases between them. CDR3 in amino acids: CASSLAETSGEQFF. CDR3 in DNA: TGCGCCAGCAGCTTGGCAGAGACCTCCGGGGAGCAGTTCTTC.

This clonotype was detected only a few times. This chain joins TRBV6-5 and TRBJ2-5; perhaps TRBD1 as D (5 bases). Germline V lookup: CDR1 MNHEY, CDR2 SVGAGI. There are 13 residues in the CDR3. Trimming took 6 bases from V and 4 from J, leaving 12 bases between them. CDR3 region: CASSLRARETQYF. CDR3 DNA: TGTGCCAGCAGCCTCAGGGCCCGAGAGACCCAGTACTTC.

The rearrangement links TRBV9 to TRBJ2-5; D gene unclear. V shed 0 bases and J shed 4 bases, with 10 bases lying between them. CDR1 is SGDLS and CDR2 is YYNGEE in the germline V gene. The CDR3 is 14 amino acids. Here the CDR3 reads CASSVGGSLETQYF. CDR3 nucleotides: TGTGCCAGCAGCGTAGGGGGTAGTCTAGAGACCCAGTACTTC.

This clonotype turned up a few times. This rearrangement joins TRBV5-6 to TRBJ1-2; the D is unclear. In germline, CDR1 is SGHDT, CDR2 YYEEEE. The CDR3 totals 14 residues. V was pared by 0 bases and J by 1 base, with 7 bases between. CDR3 DNA sequence: TGTGCCAGCAGCTTGGACGGCTTTAACTATGGCTACACCTTC. Translated, it gives CASSLDGFNYGYTF.